The clone carrying this TCR beta chain occurred a few times. Its antigen is not known. The evidence that diagnosis relied on was clinical symptoms, serum thyroxine, TRAb, thyroid ultrasound and orbital computed tomography. RNA transcripts yielded amplified TCR beta CDR3 regions. The authors performed first-round RT-PCR with HTBI primers and then a second-round multiplex PCR. One entry per CDR3 protein results from TCRdb running MiXCR on the multiplex PCR reads. The sample carries hundreds of thousands of distinct CDR3 sequences, less than 55% recorded once. The data were taken from a study of Graves' ophthalmopathy and Graves' hyperthyroidism. Study outcomes and limitations: A majority of expanded thyroid clonotypes exceeding 0.001 frequency were likewise present in blood.

Germline V gives CDR1 SGHNT, CDR2 YENEEA. J was trimmed by 4 bases and V by 1 base; bases with no gene match: 4. This CDR3 has 16 amino acids. This chain joins TRBV11-3 and TRBJ2-2, with 9 nucleotides matching TRBD2. This clonotype was obtained from an adult man with Graves' ophthalmopathy. The sequenced sample was peripheral blood. The CDR3 region is CASSLGSSGSTGELFF. DNA of the CDR3: TGTGCCAGCAGCTTAGGGAGTAGCGGGAGCACCGGGGAGCTGTTTTTT.